Presented here are 6 T cell receptor beta chains from one specimen sequenced in a study of PD-1 blockade in classical Hodgkin lymphoma. Each patient relapsed following autologous stem cell transplantation, and prior brentuximab vedotin exposure differed. Sequencing was performed with immunoSEQ multiplex PCR; in TCRdb, only in-frame clones are kept and a portion is missing. The repertoire holds 10,000 to 15,000 clones, roughly 84% seen once, with around a quarter in the top ten. Specimen: peripheral blood mononuclear cells (PBMCs), collected at baseline. These receptors all stem from a human donor with classical Hodgkin lymphoma.

This clone was observed a single time. The rearrangement uses TRBV2 and TRBJ1-4; D gene ambiguous. Trimming stripped 4 bases from V and 5 bases from J, with 5 bases between. The CDR3 length is 12 residues. Germline-derived CDR1 and CDR2 are SNHLY and FYNNEI. CDR3 protein: CASSGRNEKLFF. As DNA, the CDR3 is TGTGCCAGCAGTGGGAGGAATGAAAAACTGTTTTTT.

The genes are TRBV7-6 and TRBJ1-1; D is uncertain. V was trimmed by 5 bases and J by 3 bases, leaving 10 bases between them. The CDR3 is 13 residues long. CDR1 is SGHVS, CDR2 FNYEAQ, per germline. In nucleotides, the CDR3 is TGTGCCAGCAGCCCGGGGTCGGACACTGAAGCTTTCTTT. Its translation is CASSPGSDTEAFF.

V usage is TRBV7-6 and J usage is TRBJ1-2, with a weak D call TRBD1 (6 bases). Germline CDR1 reads SGHVS; CDR2 reads FNYEAQ. The CDR3 sequence is 14 residues long. Trimming removed 1 base at V and 4 bases at J, with 10 bases between. The DNA of the CDR3 is TGTGCCAGCAGCTTAGGAGGGGGTGGCTATGGCTACACCTTC. Protein: CASSLGGGGYGYTF.

This sequence joins TRBV4-2 and TRBJ2-3; perhaps D is TRBD1 or TRBD2 (5 bases each). Germline CDR1 reads LGHNA; CDR2 reads YNFKEQ. V dropped 0 bases and J dropped 6 bases, with 10 bases sitting between them. The CDR3 totals 14 residues. The CDR3 is CASSQERGADTQYF. CDR3 coding DNA: TGTGCCAGCAGCCAAGAAAGAGGGGCCGATACGCAGTATTTT.

A few counts support this clone. V gene TRBV6-1 combines with J gene TRBJ1-5; D remains ambiguous. Trimming stripped 4 bases from V and 4 bases from J, with 2 bases between. Germline CDR1 MNHNS, CDR2 SASEGT. CDR3 length: 11 residues. Here the CDR3 reads CASSGNQPQHF. The CDR3 DNA follows: TGTGCCAGCAGTGGAAATCAGCCCCAGCATTTT.

The chain uses TRBV7-2 and TRBJ2-1, with D perhaps matching TRBD2 (6 bases). Germline lookup yields CDR1 SGHTA and CDR2 FQGNSA. The V and J ends lost 6 bases and 0 bases respectively, with 12 bases between them. CDR3 length equals 15 residues. CDR3 DNA: TGTGCCAGCAGTCTTAGCGGAGGCTCCTACAATGAGCAGTTCTTC. Residues: CASSLSGGSYNEQFF.